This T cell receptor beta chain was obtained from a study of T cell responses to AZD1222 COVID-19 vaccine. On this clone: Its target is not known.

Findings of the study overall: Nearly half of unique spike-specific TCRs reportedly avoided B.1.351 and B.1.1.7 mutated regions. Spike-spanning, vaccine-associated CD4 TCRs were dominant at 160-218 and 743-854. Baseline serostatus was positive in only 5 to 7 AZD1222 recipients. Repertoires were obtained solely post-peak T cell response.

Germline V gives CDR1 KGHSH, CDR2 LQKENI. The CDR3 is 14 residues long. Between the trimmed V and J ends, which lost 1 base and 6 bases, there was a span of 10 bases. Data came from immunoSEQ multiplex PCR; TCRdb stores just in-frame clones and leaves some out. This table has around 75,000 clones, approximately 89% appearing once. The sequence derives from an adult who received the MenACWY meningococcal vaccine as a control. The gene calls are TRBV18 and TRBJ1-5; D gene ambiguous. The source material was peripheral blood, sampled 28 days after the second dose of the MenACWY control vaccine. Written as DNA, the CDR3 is TGTGCCAGCTCACCACAGGGTTGGAGTCAGCCCCAGCATTTT. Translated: CASSPQGWSQPQHF.